This entry features one T cell receptor (beta chain) sequence. The sample belongs to a study of blood T cell repertoires in COVID-19. Study background: Spain, Italy and the United States supplied samples that represented acute and convalescent COVID-19.

Sequenced by immunoSEQ multiplex PCR; TCRdb stores in-frame clones only, minus some. The table has almost 35,000 clones, approximately 91% seen once. The CDR3 is 14 residues long. With 4 bases clipped from V and 5 bases from J, the junction kept 6 bases outside the gene matches. The germline gives CDR1 SGHRS, CDR2 YFSETQ. The receptor comes from a man aged 55 to 70 with active or convalescent COVID-19. Source material: peripheral blood. The V gene is TRBV5-1, the J gene TRBJ1-1, with 9 bases matching TRBD1. CDR3 nucleotides: TGCGCCAGCAGCACGGGACAGGGTAGGACTGAAGCTTTCTTT. It specifies CASSTGQGRTEAFF.